One sample yielded the 12 T cell receptor beta chains listed below, sequenced in a study of blood T cell repertoires in COVID-19. Some clones are missing from TCRdb's copy, which holds only in-frame ones; the method was immunoSEQ multiplex PCR. The sample lists under 200,000 clones, approximately 89% occurring once. The specimen sequenced was PBMCs or T cells enriched from blood (not recorded which). These receptors all stem from a woman in her late teens or twenties who had recovered from COVID-19.

V is TRBV30 and J is TRBJ2-7; 9 bases are shared with TRBD1. Germline V gives CDR1 GTSNPN, CDR2 SVGIG (reference sequence). This CDR3 contains 14 residues. V shed 2 bases, J shed 5 bases, and the junction held 7 bases outside the gene matches. CDR3 nucleotides: TGTGCCTGGAGTACGGGGGACAGGGTTCACGAGCAGTACTTC. This sequence encodes CAWSTGDRVHEQYF.

The chain links TRBV30 to TRBJ1-1, with TRBD1 as a possible D gene (5 bases). The V and J ends lost 5 bases and 7 bases respectively, with 17 bases between them. Germline CDR1 GTSNPN, CDR2 SVGIG (reference sequence). CDR3 length equals 13 residues. The CDR3 DNA reads TGTGCCTGGGCCCCCGGGGGGATGGTTGAAGCTTTCTTT. Translated, it gives CAWAPGGMVEAFF.

The rearrangement uses TRBV6-2 or TRBV6-3 and TRBJ1-1; TRBD1 might be the D (6 bases). V was cut by 3 bases and J by 1 base, with 9 bases left in between. The CDR3 spans 14 residues. Germline V lookup: CDR1 MNHEY, CDR2 SVGEGT. The CDR3 region is CASSYWTANTEAFF. CDR3 nucleotides: TGTGCCAGCAGTTATTGGACAGCGAACACTGAAGCTTTCTTT.

The chain couples TRBV5-8 to TRBJ2-5, with 8 bases that match TRBD1. The germline V gene encodes CDR1 SGHTS and CDR2 YDEGEE. The length of the CDR3 is 14 residues. The trim removed 4 bases at V and 4 bases at J, leaving 6 bases unmatched. This chain's CDR3 is CASSMDRERETQYF. CDR3 nucleotide sequence: TGTGCCAGCAGCATGGACAGGGAAAGAGAGACCCAGTACTTC.

In its sample, this clone was seen once. The rearrangement joins TRBV5-1 to TRBJ1-1; a possible D gene is TRBD1 (6 bases). Germline V gene lookup returns CDR1 SGHRS and CDR2 YFSETQ. The CDR3 contains 12 residues. Deletions cut 5 bases from V and 7 bases from J, with 12 bases between. The CDR3 DNA is TGCGCCAGCAGGTTTTCGGACAGTGAAGCTTTCTTT. It specifies CASRFSDSEAFF. Full variable domain (missing parts from reference TRBV5-1 and TRBJ1-1): KAGVTQTPRYLIKTRGQQVTLSCSPISGHRSVSWYQQTPGQGLQFLFEYFSETQRNKGNFPGRFSGRQFSNSRSEMNVSTLELGDSALYLCASRFSDSEAFFGQGTRLTVV.

Remarks on this clone: Sequence at one end of the junction differs from germline and may be a read error. V is TRBV2 and J is TRBJ2-3; a possible D gene is TRBD1 (5 bases). Germline CDR1 SNHLY, CDR2 FYNNEI. The CDR3 length is 14 residues. The CDR3 region is CASSEVTGTDTQYF. The DNA of the CDR3 is TGTGCCAGCAGCGAAGTCACAGGAACAGATACGCAGTATTTT.

The CDR3 nucleotides read TGTGCCAGCAGACGGGACTCCGATCAGCCCCAGCATTTT. Translation gives CASRRDSDQPQHF. The genes are TRBV6-5 and TRBJ1-5; D might be TRBD1 (5 bases). The CDR3 is made up of 13 amino acids. V lost 6 bases to trimming and J lost 5 bases, with 11 bases between them. The V gene's germline CDR1 is MNHEY and CDR2 SVGAGI.

V and J are TRBV25-1 and TRBJ2-7; D remains ambiguous. Germline V gene sequence: CDR1 MGHDK, CDR2 SYGVNS. Trimming took off 2 bases at V and 3 bases at J, with 14 bases between the two ends. This CDR3 contains 15 residues. CDR3 coding DNA: TGTGCCAGCAGTGAAGCGTGGTCACCCCACTACGAGCAGTACTTC. Translated, it gives CASSEAWSPHYEQYF.

V is TRBV2 and J is TRBJ2-7; D is uncertain. The length of the CDR3 is 13 residues. V lost 3 bases and J 6 bases, leaving 12 bases between the germline ends. Looked up from germline, CDR1 is SNHLY and CDR2 is FYNNEI. The CDR3 sequence: CASSERLLSEQYF. In DNA form, the CDR3 reads TGTGCCAGCAGTGAGAGACTGTTATCCGAGCAGTACTTC.

The rearrangement links TRBV18 to TRBJ1-2; D possibly corresponds to TRBD1 (5 bases). This CDR3 has 14 amino acids. Trimming stripped 3 bases from V and 2 bases from J, with 10 bases between. CDR1 KGHSH and CDR2 LQKENI come from the germline V gene. The CDR3 reads CASSPLRQNYGYTF. The CDR3 DNA reads as TGTGCCAGCTCACCCCTCCGACAGAACTATGGCTACACCTTC.

V gene TRBV9 combines with J gene TRBJ2-7, with TRBD2 matching over 8 bases. The V and J ends lost 0 bases and 7 bases, in that order; junction bases with no gene match: 12. This CDR3 spans 16 amino acids. Germline CDR1 SGDLS, CDR2 YYNGEE. The CDR3 sequence: CASSVEGSGASGEQYF. The CDR3 bases are TGTGCCAGCAGCGTAGAGGGTAGCGGGGCCTCCGGGGAGCAGTACTTC.

The rearrangement links TRBV7-3 to TRBJ2-3; 11 bases are shared with TRBD2. Losses at the gene ends were 5 bases for V and 6 bases for J; bases not matched to a gene: 13. The CDR3 length is 17 residues. The germline CDR1 and CDR2 sequences are SGHTA and FQGTGA. The CDR3 region is CASSLLAGGAERDTQYF. CDR3 bases: TGTGCCAGCAGCCTTCTAGCGGGAGGAGCCGAGAGGGATACGCAGTATTTT.